This T cell receptor (beta chain) comes out of a study of OX40 agonist ivuxolimab in advanced cancers. On the study more broadly: Cohort: 80% to 90% men, mean age roughly 60, aged about 20 to 85.

TCRdb's copy holds only in-frame clones and misses some; the assay was immunoSEQ multiplex PCR. The sample yields roughly 36,000 clones, roughly 74% seen once. The TCR comes from an adult with an advanced solid tumor such as melanoma, head and neck, liver or kidney cancer. Sequenced here: CD4+ or CD8+ T cells sorted from blood, sampled in a trial of the OX40 agonist ivuxolimab.

The CDR3 reads CASSKEGRGGDTDTQYF. CDR3 coding DNA: TGTGCCAGCAGCAAAGAAGGCAGGGGGGGCGACACAGATACGCAGTATTTT. The chain links TRBV21-1 to TRBJ2-3. TRBV21-1 is an annotated pseudogene. The CDR3 extends over 17 amino acids.